The following is a TCR beta chain sequence with its context. Its antigen remains unidentified. The data were taken from a study of T cell responses to AZD1222 COVID-19 vaccine. TCRdb's table, derived via immunoSEQ multiplex PCR, lists solely in-frame clones and lacks some. The repertoire holds under 150,000 clones, with 80% to 90% as singletons. General observations from the study: Sampled repertoires all dated from after the peak T cell response. Donors were largely white British and mainly female; clonal diversity was possibly underestimated.

Specimen: peripheral blood, collected 28 days after the second AZD1222 dose. The TCR was taken from an adult who received the AZD1222 COVID-19 vaccine.

The CDR3 is CASSPLRQGSTDTQYF. CDR3 in DNA: TGTGCCAGCTCACCACTGAGACAGGGCAGCACAGATACGCAGTATTTT. The rearrangement uses TRBV18 and TRBJ2-3; the match to TRBD1 covers 7 bases. The germline V gene has CDR1 KGHSH and CDR2 LQKENI. The V segment lost 1 base and the J segment 0 bases; nucleotides outside the gene matches: 4. The CDR3 contains 16 residues.